Presented here are 26 T cell receptor beta chains from one specimen sequenced in a study of T-cell memory formation after mild COVID-19. From the 5' RACE reads, TCRdb called clonotypes with MiXCR, one entry per CDR3 protein. Of 92,000 or so distinct CDR3 sequences listed, roughly 15% are singletons. Sequenced material: PBMCs or a T cell subset sorted from them (not recorded which). These receptor sequences come from a man younger than 35 who had mild COVID-19 (a few samples of this study predate the infection). Cell type and time point are not known.

This clonotype was recorded a few times. The chain has TRBV11-2 and TRBJ2-3; TRBD2 aligns across 9 bases. Germline values: CDR1 SGHAT, CDR2 FQNNGV. The CDR3 is made up of 17 amino acids. J lost 1 base, V lost 1 base, and 6 bases had no gene match. The CDR3 region is CASSLGGGGARTDTQYF. DNA for the CDR3: TGTGCCAGCAGCTTAGGCGGGGGGGGGGCCCGCACAGATACGCAGTATTTT.

There are a few counts of this clonotype. The rearrangement links TRBV4-1 to TRBJ1-5; D gene ambiguous. Germline V gene lookup returns CDR1 MGHRA and CDR2 YSYEKL. The V end lost 5 bases, the J end lost 4 bases, and 12 bases lay between the germline ends. The CDR3 consists of 14 residues. This chain's CDR3 is CASSALSGNQPQHF. DNA of the CDR3: TGCGCCAGCAGCGCCCTCAGTGGAAATCAGCCCCAGCATTTT.

A few counts support this clonotype. The chain links TRBV28 to TRBJ2-1, with TRBD2 identical over 7 bases. Germline values: CDR1 MDHEN, CDR2 SYDVKM. Germline trimming cut 3 bases from V and 4 bases from J; bases unmatched to any gene: 3. The CDR3 loop spans 14 amino acids. This CDR3 reads CASSFMRGYNEQFF. CDR3 DNA sequence: TGTGCCAGCAGTTTCATGCGGGGGTACAATGAGCAGTTCTTC.

In its sample, this clonotype was seen a few times. The chain has TRBV4-1 and TRBJ2-5; 9 nucleotides match TRBD2. The germline gives CDR1 MGHRA, CDR2 YSYEKL. V lost 0 bases and J lost 6; bases outside the gene matches: 8. The CDR3 is 16 residues long. This chain's CDR3 is CASSQEPSGGLKTQYF. Written as DNA, the CDR3 is TGCGCCAGCAGCCAAGAGCCCAGCGGGGGGTTAAAGACCCAGTACTTC.

The chain combines TRBV11-3 with TRBJ1-1; TRBD1 matches at 7 bases. V dropped 5 bases and J dropped 5; count of bases not matched to a gene: 5. The CDR3 loop spans 13 amino acids. Looked up from germline, CDR1 is SGHNT and CDR2 is YENEEA. The CDR3 bases are TGTGCCAGCAGCAACAGGGGTGGAACTGAAGCTTTCTTT. Amino acids: CASSNRGGTEAFF. The full variable domain, its missing parts supplied by reference TRBV11-3 and TRBJ1-1, is EAGVVQSPRYKIIEKKQPVAFWCNPISGHNTLYWYLQNLGQGPELLIRYENEEAVDDSQLPKDRFSAERLKGVDSTLKIQPAELGDSAVYLCASSNRGGTEAFFGQGTRLTVV.

The J gene is TRBJ1-2, the V gene TRBV4-3; TRBD1 might be the D (6 bases). The CDR3 spans 15 residues. V dropped 4 bases and J dropped 0 bases, with 12 bases sitting between them. Germline V gives CDR1 LGHNA, CDR2 YSLEER. The CDR3 sequence: CASSPFRTANYGYTF. The CDR3 DNA reads as TGCGCCAGCAGCCCTTTCCGGACAGCTAACTATGGCTACACCTTC.

V usage is TRBV4-1 and J usage is TRBJ1-6; D possibly corresponds to TRBD1 (5 bases). CDR1 is MGHRA and CDR2 is YSYEKL in the germline V gene. This CDR3 is built from 15 residues. Trimming took 7 bases from V and 3 from J, leaving 13 bases between them. CDR3 nucleotides: TGCGCCAGCACGGGGGAGGGGCTCTATAATTCACCCCTCCACTTT. Translation: CASTGEGLYNSPLHF.

V usage is TRBV7-9 and J usage is TRBJ1-5, with 10 positions matching TRBD1. The CDR3 extends over 16 amino acids. In germline, CDR1 is SEHNR, CDR2 FQNEAQ (reference sequence). V was pared by 5 bases and J by 0 bases, with 4 bases of the junction left unmatched. CDR3: CASSADRGLSNQPQHF. CDR3 coding DNA: TGTGCCAGCAGCGCAGACAGGGGGCTTAGCAATCAGCCCCAGCATTTT.

The V gene is TRBV6-2 or TRBV6-3, the J gene TRBJ2-3; 9 nucleotides line up with TRBD2. CDR1 and CDR2 (germline): MNHEY, SVGEGT. The CDR3 loop spans 17 amino acids. Germline trimming cut 3 bases from V and 4 bases from J; bases unmatched to any gene: 11. CDR3: CASSYRLAGPPADTQYF. The CDR3 region has the DNA TGTGCCAGCAGTTATCGGCTAGCGGGGCCCCCCGCAGATACGCAGTATTTT.

In this sample, this clonotype turned up a few times. The CDR3 bases are TGCAGCGTTGAAGGCCTTCGCACAGATACGCAGTATTTT. This sequence encodes CSVEGLRTDTQYF. V is TRBV29-1 and J is TRBJ2-3; D unresolved. This CDR3 is 13 amino acids long. Germline V gene lookup returns CDR1 SQVTM and CDR2 ANQGSEA. Trimming left V 1 base short and J 1 base short, with 6 bases between.

The J gene is TRBJ2-3, the V gene TRBV27; 12 nucleotides align to TRBD2. The V gene's germline CDR1 is MNHEY and CDR2 SMNVEV (reference sequence). This CDR3 comprises 16 residues. After removal of 5 bases from V and 2 bases from J, the junction contained 5 bases not matched to a gene. The CDR3 sequence is CASSPGLAGTTDTQYF. The CDR3 DNA is TGTGCCAGCAGTCCTGGACTAGCGGGGACCACAGATACGCAGTATTTT.

In its sample, this clonotype was seen a few times. The CDR3 nucleotides read TGTGCCAGCAGGCCTCAGGATAGCTCCTACAATGAGCAGTTCTTC. This codes for CASRPQDSSYNEQFF. This chain joins TRBV12-3 or TRBV12-4 and TRBJ2-1; D remains ambiguous. There are 15 residues in the CDR3. Trimming cost V 6 bases and J 0 bases, with 12 bases left between them.

The rearrangement joins TRBV7-9 to TRBJ2-1; D remains ambiguous. Per germline, CDR1 SEHNR and CDR2 FQNEAQ (reference sequence). Trimming removed 4 bases at V and 1 base at J, with 26 bases between. CDR3 length: 20 residues. The CDR3 DNA sequence: TGTGCCAGCAGCTCAAAACTCCGGGCTGATCCTTGGGGTTCCTACAATGAGCAGTTCTTC. Its translation is CASSSKLRADPWGSYNEQFF.

The chain is built from TRBV9 and TRBJ1-2; 7 bases fit TRBD1. In germline, CDR1 is SGDLS, CDR2 YYNGEE. CDR3 size: 18 residues. V lost 4 bases to trimming and J lost 9 bases; unmatched junction nucleotides: 24. The CDR3 DNA is TGTGCCAGCAGCACTCCCAGGCGGGAGGGGGCCCTTGTGATAAGCTACACCTTC. Translated, it gives CASSTPRREGALVISYTF. The variable domain in full, completed from reference TRBV9 and TRBJ1-2, reads DSGVTQTPKHLITATGQRVTLRCSPRSGDLSVYWYQQSLDQGLQFLIQYYNGEERAKGNILERFSAQQFPDLHSELNLSSLELGDSALYFCASSTPRREGALVISYTFGSGTRLTVV.

This clonotype was counted between two and nine times. Here the CDR3 DNA reads TGTGCCAGTAGACAGATCCAAGAGACCCAGTACTTC. Encoded protein: CASRQIQETQYF. V gene TRBV6-2 or TRBV6-3 combines with J gene TRBJ2-5; tentatively, D is TRBD1 (5 bases). The CDR3 is 12 residues long. CDR1 MNHEY and CDR2 SVGEGT come from the germline V gene. The V end was cut by 9 bases, the J end by 1 base, with 9 bases between.

The V and J genes are TRBV4-3 and TRBJ2-2, with a tentative D call TRBD2 (6 bases). With 4 bases removed from V and 2 bases from J, the gap between germline ends came to 11 bases. CDR3 length: 15 residues. Germline V gene data show CDR1 as LGHNA and CDR2 as YSLEER. The CDR3 protein is CASSPGGVNTGELFF. DNA for the CDR3: TGCGCCAGCAGCCCTGGCGGGGTAAACACCGGGGAGCTGTTTTTT.

The chain carries TRBV4-1 and TRBJ1-1; possible D gene TRBD1, 6 bases. Germline V gene lookup returns CDR1 MGHRA and CDR2 YSYEKL. Deletions cut 4 bases from V and 3 bases from J, with 12 bases between. The CDR3 is 14 residues long. CDR3 sequence reads: CASSPSRGDTEAFF. The DNA for the CDR3 is TGCGCCAGCAGCCCCTCCAGGGGAGACACTGAAGCTTTCTTT.

This clonotype has a handful of counts. The CDR3 nucleotides are TGTGCCAGCAGCTTAGGGGCTTTGCGGGATGGGTACACTGAAGCTTTCTTT. Translated: CASSLGALRDGYTEAFF. The gene calls are TRBV7-6 and TRBJ1-1; no firm D call. The CDR3 has 17 residues. V lost 1 base and J 3 bases, leaving 18 bases between the germline ends. Germline assignment: CDR1 SGHVS and CDR2 FNYEAQ. Supplemented by reference TRBV7-6 and TRBJ1-1, the full variable domain reads GAGVSQSPRYKVTKRGQDVALRCDPISGHVSLYWYRQALGQGPEFLTYFNYEAQQDKSGLPNDRFSAERPEGSISTLTIQRTEQRDSAMYRCASSLGALRDGYTEAFFGQGTRLTVV.

The V and J genes are TRBV24-1 and TRBJ2-3; the D is unclear. CDR1 and CDR2 (germline): KGHDR, SFDVKD. The CDR3 sequence is 14 residues long. The V end was cut by 5 bases, the J end by 1 base, with 9 bases between. CDR3 loop: CATSVGRRTDTQYF. DNA of the CDR3: TGTGCCACCAGTGTGGGCCGTCGCACAGATACGCAGTATTTT.

This sequence joins TRBV12-5 and TRBJ2-7; D is undetermined. The CDR3 loop spans 12 amino acids. CDR1 and CDR2 (germline): LGHNT, FRNRAP. V was trimmed by 6 bases and J by 0 bases, leaving 6 bases between them. DNA of the CDR3: TGTGCTAGTGGCTTGAGCTCCTACGAGCAGTACTTC. Protein product: CASGLSSYEQYF.

The gene calls are TRBV4-1 and TRBJ1-5; D gene uncertain. Germline V gene sequence: CDR1 MGHRA, CDR2 YSYEKL. The CDR3 covers 15 residues. The germline V and J ends were trimmed by 4 bases and 7 bases, with 17 bases remaining between them. DNA for the CDR3: TGCGCCAGCAGCCGCGAATTCGGAGTGGGGCAGCCCCAGCATTTT. This encodes CASSREFGVGQPQHF.

This clonotype was seen at least ten times. The chain joins TRBV6-2 or TRBV6-3 to TRBJ1-6; perhaps TRBD1 as D (5 bases). CDR1 is MNHEY and CDR2 is SVGEGT in the germline V gene. The CDR3 has 13 residues. Trimming took off 4 bases at V and 8 bases at J, with 9 bases between the two ends. The CDR3 DNA reads as TGTGCCAGCAGTTTCAGGGAACATTCACCCCTCCACTTT. Translating it yields CASSFREHSPLHF.

This rearrangement joins TRBV5-1 to TRBJ1-1; 8 nucleotides line up with TRBD1. The germline CDR1 and CDR2 sequences are SGHRS and YFSETQ. The CDR3 is made up of 17 amino acids. The V and J ends lost 0 bases and 5 bases, in that order; junction bases with no gene match: 12. CDR3 protein: CASSLASTGASRTEAFF. The CDR3 nucleotides read TGCGCCAGCAGCTTGGCCTCGACAGGGGCTTCGAGAACTGAAGCTTTCTTT. The full variable domain, in which reference TRBV5-1 and TRBJ1-1 provide the parts outside the CDR3, is KAGVTQTPRYLIKTRGQQVTLSCSPISGHRSVSWYQQTPGQGLQFLFEYFSETQRNKGNFPGRFSGRQFSNSRSEMNVSTLELGDSALYLCASSLASTGASRTEAFFGQGTRLTVV.

This clonotype appeared a few times. In nucleotides, the CDR3 is TGCGCCAGCAGCCAAGAAGGTTTGGGGGGATCAGCTAATGAGCAGTTCTTC. Protein product: CASSQEGLGGSANEQFF. The gene calls are TRBV4-3 and TRBJ2-1, with D possibly being TRBD2 (6 bases). CDR1 and CDR2 from the germline V gene are LGHNA and YSLEER. Trimming left V 0 bases short and J 7 bases short, with 19 bases between. The CDR3 extends over 17 amino acids.

This clonotype was detected a few times. The chain is built from TRBV7-9 and TRBJ1-1; no firm D call. Germline V gene data show CDR1 as SEHNR and CDR2 as FQNEAQ (reference sequence). V shed 6 bases and J shed 1 base, with 15 bases lying between them. The length of the CDR3 is 15 residues. Here the CDR3 reads CASRIDGARNTEAFF. In DNA, the CDR3 is TGTGCCAGCAGGATCGACGGAGCCCGGAACACTGAAGCTTTCTTT.

The V call is TRBV18, the J call TRBJ1-2; no clear D. The CDR3 spans 13 residues. Per germline, CDR1 KGHSH and CDR2 LQKENI. With 7 bases removed from V and 2 bases from J, the gap between germline ends came to 11 bases. CDR3 nucleotides: TGTGCCAGCTACCCCCCAGAGAACTATGGCTACACCTTC. Translating gives CASYPPENYGYTF.